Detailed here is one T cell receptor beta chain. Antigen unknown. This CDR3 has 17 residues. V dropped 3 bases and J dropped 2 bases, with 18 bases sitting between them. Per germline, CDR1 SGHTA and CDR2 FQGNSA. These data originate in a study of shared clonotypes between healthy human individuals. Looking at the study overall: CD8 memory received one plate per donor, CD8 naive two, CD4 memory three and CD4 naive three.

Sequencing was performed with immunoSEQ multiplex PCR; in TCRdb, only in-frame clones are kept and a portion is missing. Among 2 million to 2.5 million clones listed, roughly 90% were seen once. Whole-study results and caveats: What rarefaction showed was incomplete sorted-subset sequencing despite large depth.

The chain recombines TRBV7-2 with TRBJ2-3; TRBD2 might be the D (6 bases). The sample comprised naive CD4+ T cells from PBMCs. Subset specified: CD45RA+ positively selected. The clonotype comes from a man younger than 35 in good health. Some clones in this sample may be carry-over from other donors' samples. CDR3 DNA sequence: TGTGCCAGCAGCTTCGCCCTCCTAGCGAGCAACACAGATACGCAGTATTTT. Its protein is CASSFALLASNTDTQYF.